The clone carrying this T cell receptor (beta chain) was counted only a few times. The length of the CDR3 is 14 residues. Germline trimming cut 0 bases from V and 7 bases from J; bases unmatched to any gene: 2. The germline gives CDR1 KGHSH, CDR2 LQKENI. These data originate in a study of sequential checkpoint blockade in melanoma. Study at large: After nivolumab or ipilimumab alone, some 20 patients had week-13 rebiopsies.

Generated by immunoSEQ multiplex PCR, the TCRdb table keeps only in-frame clones and is missing some. The table has roughly 5,100 clones, around 20% seen once. Treatment given: randomized to nivolumab then ipilimumab (arm A) or the reverse (arm B). The chain recombines TRBV18 with TRBJ1-4; TRBD1 aligns across 7 bases. The sequence was collected from a human donor with melanoma. The material was tumor tissue (inferred from file names), obtained from a patient given nivolumab and ipilimumab in sequence. CDR3 amino acids: CASSPPGGREKLFF. The CDR3, as DNA: TGTGCCAGCTCACCACCAGGGGGCCGTGAAAAACTGTTTTTT.